These T cell receptor beta chains were read from a single sample in a study of blood T cell repertoires in COVID-19. Generated by immunoSEQ multiplex PCR, the TCRdb table keeps only in-frame clones and is missing some. The data hold about 310,000 clones, with roughly 90% observed a single time. Sequenced sample: PBMCs or T cells enriched from blood (not recorded which). The receptor source for this set is a woman under 30 with acute COVID-19. CDR3s include the opening cysteine and the closing phenylalanine or tryptophan. A D gene is named only where the DNA matches it firmly. For some rows the clone size is stated as once, few or many, or as a class when expanded; others skip it.

V,D,size,length,J,DNA,CDR3
TRBV9,TRBD2,-,16,TRBJ2-3,TGTGCCAGCAGCGCCCTACTAGCGGGAGGGTCAGATACGCAGTATTTT,CASSALLAGGSDTQYF
TRBV27,-,-,10,TRBJ1-2,TGTACCCAGAGGGACTATGGCTACACCTTC,CTQRDYGYTF
TRBV7-6,-,once,14,TRBJ2-1,TGTGCCAGCAGCTTAGGTGGGAGATGGAATGAGCAGTTCTTC,CASSLGGRWNEQFF
TRBV10-1,TRBD2,-,15,TRBJ2-1,TGCGCCAGCAGTGAGCGGCCTAGCGGGAGTAGTGAGCAGTTCTTC,CASSERPSGSSEQFF
TRBV14,-,-,16,TRBJ1-2,TGTGCCAGCAGCCAAGATTGGGTGGGGCCAGACTATGGCTACACCTTC,CASSQDWVGPDYGYTF
TRBV9,-,once,14,TRBJ2-2,TGTGCCAGCAGCGTAGCAGCGAACACCGGGGAGCTGTTTTTT,CASSVAANTGELFF
TRBV27,-,-,18,TRBJ2-6,TGTGCCAGCAGTTCCTTGGTAGGGGCGAGCTCTGGGGCCAACGTCCTGACTTTC,CASSSLVGASSGANVLTF
TRBV7-9,TRBD1,-,15,TRBJ1-6,TGTGCCAGCATCAAGGGAGACAGGGAATATTCACCCCTCCACTTT,CASIKGDREYSPLHF
TRBV28,TRBD1,-,16,TRBJ1-1,TGTGCCAGCAGTACAACAGGGGGCACGAGGAACACTGAAGCTTTCTTT,CASSTTGGTRNTEAFF
TRBV6-5,-,-,15,TRBJ1-6,TGTGCCAGCAGTTACTCGGCAGTTAACAATTCACCCCTCCACTTT,CASSYSAVNNSPLHF
TRBV13,TRBD2,-,18,TRBJ2-3,TGTGCCAGCAGCTTCGAAGGTTGGGCTAGCGGTAGTTCAGATACGCAGTATTTT,CASSFEGWASGSSDTQYF
TRBV30,-,-,10,TRBJ1-2,TGTGCCGGTTTAGGGGGTGGCTACACCTTC,CAGLGGGYTF
TRBV7-9,TRBD1,-,15,TRBJ1-4,TGTGCCAGCAGTTTTTCCGGGACAGGGACTGAAAAACTGTTTTTT,CASSFSGTGTEKLFF
TRBV11-1,TRBD1,-,15,TRBJ1-6,TGTGCCAGCAGCTTATTGGGACAGGCGAATTCACCCCTCCACTTT,CASSLLGQANSPLHF
TRBV27,-,-,13,TRBJ1-6,TGTGCCAGCAGTTCCAGTTATAATTCACCCCTCCACTTT,CASSSSYNSPLHF
TRBV5-1,TRBD2,-,15,TRBJ2-1,TGCGCCAGCAGCTTCATAGCGGGAGCGGACAATGAGCAGTTCTTC,CASSFIAGADNEQFF
TRBV24-1,-,-,15,TRBJ2-5,TGTGCCACCAGTGACCCTCGGAGGCCCCAAGAGACCCAGTACTTC,CATSDPRRPQETQYF
TRBV28,-,-,14,TRBJ1-1,TGTGCCGCTGAGGAAGAGGCGTTGGGCACTGAAGCTTTCTTT,CAAEEEALGTEAFF
TRBV7-2,-,-,16,TRBJ1-3,TGTGCCAGCAACCTACCTTCGGGGGGCGGTGGAAACACCATATATTTT,CASNLPSGGGGNTIYF
TRBV6-4,-,-,15,TRBJ1-2,TGTGCCAGCAGTGAATCCGCCCAAGAGATCTATGGCTACACCTTC,CASSESAQEIYGYTF
TRBV7-3,-,-,16,TRBJ2-2,TGTGCCAGCAGCTTAAATTCCCCGGGGGACACCGGGGAGCTGTTTTTT,CASSLNSPGDTGELFF
TRBV10-2,-,-,13,TRBJ1-1,TGCGCCAGCAGGGACCAGGGAAACCCTGAAGCTTTCTTT,CASRDQGNPEAFF
TRBV28,-,-,15,TRBJ1-1,TGTGCCAGCAGTTTAGCCGGGGCGGGGAATGCGGGAGCTTTCTTT,CASSLAGAGNAGAFF
TRBV19,-,once,9,TRBJ1-2,TGTGCCAGTGGGGCTGGCTACACCTTC,CASGAGYTF
TRBV20-1,TRBD1,-,11,TRBJ1-3,TGCAGTGCTCTACAGGGGCACACCATATATTTT,CSALQGHTIYF
TRBV12-1,-,-,17,TRBJ1-5,TGTAACGCATACTTAATCTACTCCGGACGGGGGTTGAAGCCCCAGCATTTT,CNAYLIYSGRGLKPQHF
TRBV10-3,TRBD1,-,13,TRBJ2-5,TGTGCCATCAGAACAGGGGGCCAAGAGACCCAGTACTTC,CAIRTGGQETQYF
TRBV12-3/TRBV12-4,TRBD1,-,13,TRBJ1-1,TGTGCCAGCGAACAGGGGATGAACACTGAAGCTTTCTTT,CASEQGMNTEAFF
TRBV7-9,TRBD2,-,17,TRBJ2-1,TGTGCCAGCAGCTTCGCCGGGACTAGCGGCTACCACAATGAGCAGTTCTTC,CASSFAGTSGYHNEQFF
TRBV11-3,TRBD1,-,15,TRBJ1-4,TGTGCCAGCACCCAATCCGACAGGGAGAATGAAAAACTGTTTTTT,CASTQSDRENEKLFF
TRBV19,-,few,16,TRBJ1-5,TGTGCCAGTAGTACGCCGGACAGTAATAGCAATCAGCCCCAGCATTTT,CASSTPDSNSNQPQHF
TRBV19,TRBD1,once,14,TRBJ1-1,TGTGCCAGTAGTATAGAGGAGGGGGCGGGTGAAGCTTTCTTT,CASSIEEGAGEAFF
TRBV21-1,-,-,15,TRBJ1-1,TGTGCCAGCAGTCCTCCAAACTCTAAGGGGGAAAGGGCTTTCTTT,CASSPPNSKGERAFF
TRBV7-2,TRBD2,-,15,TRBJ2-7,TGTGCCAGCAGCCCCTCGAGCGGGGGCTCCTACGAGCAGTACTTC,CASSPSSGGSYEQYF
TRBV27,TRBD1,-,15,TRBJ1-6,TGTGCCAGCAGCCTCGTGGACAGGACCCTAGCGACCCTCCACTTT,CASSLVDRTLATLHF
TRBV18,-,-,17,TRBJ1-1,TGTGCCAGCTCAGTTAATCAGGGTTGGCAAGGCGGCACTGAAGCTTTCTTT,CASSVNQGWQGGTEAFF
TRBV19,TRBD2,-,17,TRBJ2-2,TGTGCCAGTAGTATACCGACTAGCGGGACATCGACCGGGGAGCTGTTTTTT,CASSIPTSGTSTGELFF
TRBV27,TRBD1,-,15,TRBJ1-2,TGTGCCAGCCGAGGGGGCTCCTCATATGTCTATGGCTACACCTTC,CASRGGSSYVYGYTF
TRBV6-6,TRBD2,few,17,TRBJ2-5,TGTGCCAGCAGTCAGGGGACTAGTATTAGGCTATCAGAGACCCAGTACTTC,CASSQGTSIRLSETQYF
TRBV28,-,-,16,TRBJ1-1,TGTGCCAGCAGTGACACTGATTACAGGGCCCAGACTGAAGCTTTCTTT,CASSDTDYRAQTEAFF
TRBV3-1/TRBV3-2,-,once,14,TRBJ2-7,TGTGCCAGCAGCCAAGATTTGGCCTCAGGGGAGCAGTACTTC,CASSQDLASGEQYF
TRBV30,TRBD1,-,22,TRBJ1-4,TGTGCCTGGAGTGTACGTCTCCATTTGGGTAGGGGGCGCGGGGATGGAGGAGAAAAACTGTTTTTT,CAWSVRLHLGRGRGDGGEKLFF
TRBV7-9,-,-,16,TRBJ2-1,TGTGCCAGCAGCTTAGCGATAGCTATGGCTATCGGTGAGCAGTTCTTC,CASSLAIAMAIGEQFF
TRBV19,-,-,16,TRBJ1-3,TGTGCCAGTACCCCCCCTAAGGTTGGGCCTGGAAACACCATATATTTT,CASTPPKVGPGNTIYF
TRBV6-5,-,-,16,TRBJ1-3,TGTGCCAGCAGTTCCTCCGGGACAAGCTCTGGAAACACCATATATTTT,CASSSSGTSSGNTIYF
TRBV10-1,TRBD2,-,13,TRBJ2-3,TGCGCCAGCAGTGATCAGACTAGCCATACGCAGTATTTT,CASSDQTSHTQYF
TRBV28,-,-,12,TRBJ1-2,TGTGCCAGCAGTTCCGAGGCCTATGGCTACACCTTC,CASSSEAYGYTF
TRBV24-1,-,-,17,TRBJ2-1,TGTGCCACCAGTGACGCTCCGGGAAGGGGGGGATGGAATGAGCAGTTCTTC,CATSDAPGRGGWNEQFF
TRBV6-5,-,-,14,TRBJ2-7,TGTGCCAGCACCCGGGCAGGGGACCCCTACGAGCAGTACTTC,CASTRAGDPYEQYF
TRBV18,TRBD1,-,13,TRBJ1-5,TGTGCCAGCTCACCCGACAGGGATCAGCCCCAGCATTTT,CASSPDRDQPQHF
TRBV25-1,-,-,14,TRBJ1-5,TGTGCCAGCAGTGAATACAGGGACAATCAGCCCCAGCATTTT,CASSEYRDNQPQHF
TRBV27,TRBD1,once,15,TRBJ1-1,TGTGCCAGCAGTTTATCGAAAAACGGACAGGGTTGGGCTTTCTTT,CASSLSKNGQGWAFF
TRBV27,TRBD1,-,16,TRBJ1-1,TGTGCCAGCAGAAGGGGGCAGGGGACCATGAACACTGAAGCTTTCTTT,CASRRGQGTMNTEAFF
TRBV9,-,-,14,TRBJ2-1,TGTGCCAGCAGCGTAGAATCCAGCGGGAATGAGCAGTTCTTC,CASSVESSGNEQFF
TRBV7-9,TRBD2,-,15,TRBJ2-1,TGTGCCAGCAGCACAAAGCGGGAGAAGCCCAATGAGCAGTTCTTC,CASSTKREKPNEQFF